Reported below is one T cell receptor beta chain. The antigen is not known. Noted time point: cycle 4 day 1 (C4D1), after 6 weeks of nivolumab. Exposure to brentuximab vedotin varied, and each patient had relapsed following autologous stem cell transplantation. Best responses fell into complete response, partial response or progressive disease. This specimen comes from a study of PD-1 blockade in classical Hodgkin lymphoma. Study-wide results and caveats: Only CD4+ TCR diversity, not CD8+, had risen significantly by C4D1. Repertoire differences lack defined causes, possibly disease activity or prior therapy. Complete responders' baseline diversity resembled that of newly diagnosed patients.

The V and J ends lost 1 base and 2 bases respectively, with 9 bases between them. Germline CDR1 reads SGHTA; CDR2 reads FQGNSA. The CDR3 loop spans 15 amino acids. TCRdb's copy holds only in-frame clones and misses some; the assay was immunoSEQ multiplex PCR. The sample includes nearly 20,000 clones, 70% to 85% of them seen just once. Sequenced material: peripheral blood mononuclear cells (PBMCs), taken before the fourth cycle of nivolumab. The TCR sequence derives from a human donor with classical Hodgkin lymphoma. The V call is TRBV7-2, the J call TRBJ2-1; weak D call: TRBD1 (5 bases). Written as DNA, the CDR3 is TGTGCCAGCAGCTTAGAGGGGTGGACCTACAATGAGCAGTTCTTC. Its protein product is CASSLEGWTYNEQFF.